Detailed here is one TCR beta chain. The junction and the germline gene differ at one end; a read error may be behind it. Germline values: CDR1 LGHDT, CDR2 YNNKEL (reference sequence). The CDR3 is 18 amino acids. This record comes from a study of T-cell reconstitution after alpha-beta-depleted transplantation in children. Preparation of the TCRbeta library was carried out with unique molecular identifiers. TCRdb redid the calling of the PCR reads with MiXCR, one entry per CDR3 protein. The data hold 350,000 to 450,000 distinct CDR3 sequences, with about 14% observed a single time. This specimen consisted of PBMCs, obtained from the stem cell graft. This rearrangement joins TRBV3-1 to TRBJ2-3; TRBD2 matches at 7 bases. This sequence originates from a human donor who donated a stem cell graft to a child with Fanconi anemia. In nucleotides, the CDR3 is TGTGCCACCAGCCAGGATAAACCGGGACTACCAAGCACAGATACGCAGTATTTT. Protein: CATSQDKPGLPSTDTQYF.